This T cell receptor beta chain was profiled in a study of OX40 agonist ivuxolimab in advanced cancers. Study-level points and caveats: Dosing at 0.1 to 3.0 mg/kg was accompanied by clonal expansion of CD4+ and CD8+ blood T cells by week 6.

The CDR3 loop spans 15 amino acids. The germline CDR1 and CDR2 sequences are SGHTS and YDEGEE. Trimming cost V 4 bases and J 6 bases; bases outside gene matches: 10. With regard to this clone: What it recognizes is unknown.

Using immunoSEQ multiplex PCR, the repertoire was profiled, and TCRdb retains in-frame clones only, with some absent. The sample carries roughly 72,000 clones, about 94% recorded once. The sequenced sample was CD4+ or CD8+ T cells sorted from blood, obtained in a trial of the OX40 agonist ivuxolimab. The receptor was isolated from an adult with an advanced solid tumor such as melanoma, head and neck, liver or kidney cancer. V is TRBV5-8 and J is TRBJ2-3; 8 bases match TRBD2. In nucleotides, the CDR3 is TGTGCCAGCAGCGGTCTAGCGGGCGGAAAGGATACGCAGTATTTT. Its protein product is CASSGLAGGKDTQYF.